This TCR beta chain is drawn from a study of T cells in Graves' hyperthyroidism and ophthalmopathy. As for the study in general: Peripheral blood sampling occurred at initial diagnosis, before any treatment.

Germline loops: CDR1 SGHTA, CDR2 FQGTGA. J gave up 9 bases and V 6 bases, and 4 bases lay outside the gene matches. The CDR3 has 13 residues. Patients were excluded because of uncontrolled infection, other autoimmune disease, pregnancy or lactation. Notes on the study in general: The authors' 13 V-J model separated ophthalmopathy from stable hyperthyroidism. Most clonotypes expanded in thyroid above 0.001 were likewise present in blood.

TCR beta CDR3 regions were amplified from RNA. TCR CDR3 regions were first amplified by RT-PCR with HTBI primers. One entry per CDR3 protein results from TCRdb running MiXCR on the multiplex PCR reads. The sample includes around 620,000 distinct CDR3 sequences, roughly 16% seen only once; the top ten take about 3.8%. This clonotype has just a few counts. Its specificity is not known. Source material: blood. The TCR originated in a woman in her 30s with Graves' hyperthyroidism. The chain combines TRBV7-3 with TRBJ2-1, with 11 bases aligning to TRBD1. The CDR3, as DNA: TGTGCCAGCAGTACCGGGACAGGGGGTGAGCAGTTCTTC. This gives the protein CASSTGTGGEQFF.